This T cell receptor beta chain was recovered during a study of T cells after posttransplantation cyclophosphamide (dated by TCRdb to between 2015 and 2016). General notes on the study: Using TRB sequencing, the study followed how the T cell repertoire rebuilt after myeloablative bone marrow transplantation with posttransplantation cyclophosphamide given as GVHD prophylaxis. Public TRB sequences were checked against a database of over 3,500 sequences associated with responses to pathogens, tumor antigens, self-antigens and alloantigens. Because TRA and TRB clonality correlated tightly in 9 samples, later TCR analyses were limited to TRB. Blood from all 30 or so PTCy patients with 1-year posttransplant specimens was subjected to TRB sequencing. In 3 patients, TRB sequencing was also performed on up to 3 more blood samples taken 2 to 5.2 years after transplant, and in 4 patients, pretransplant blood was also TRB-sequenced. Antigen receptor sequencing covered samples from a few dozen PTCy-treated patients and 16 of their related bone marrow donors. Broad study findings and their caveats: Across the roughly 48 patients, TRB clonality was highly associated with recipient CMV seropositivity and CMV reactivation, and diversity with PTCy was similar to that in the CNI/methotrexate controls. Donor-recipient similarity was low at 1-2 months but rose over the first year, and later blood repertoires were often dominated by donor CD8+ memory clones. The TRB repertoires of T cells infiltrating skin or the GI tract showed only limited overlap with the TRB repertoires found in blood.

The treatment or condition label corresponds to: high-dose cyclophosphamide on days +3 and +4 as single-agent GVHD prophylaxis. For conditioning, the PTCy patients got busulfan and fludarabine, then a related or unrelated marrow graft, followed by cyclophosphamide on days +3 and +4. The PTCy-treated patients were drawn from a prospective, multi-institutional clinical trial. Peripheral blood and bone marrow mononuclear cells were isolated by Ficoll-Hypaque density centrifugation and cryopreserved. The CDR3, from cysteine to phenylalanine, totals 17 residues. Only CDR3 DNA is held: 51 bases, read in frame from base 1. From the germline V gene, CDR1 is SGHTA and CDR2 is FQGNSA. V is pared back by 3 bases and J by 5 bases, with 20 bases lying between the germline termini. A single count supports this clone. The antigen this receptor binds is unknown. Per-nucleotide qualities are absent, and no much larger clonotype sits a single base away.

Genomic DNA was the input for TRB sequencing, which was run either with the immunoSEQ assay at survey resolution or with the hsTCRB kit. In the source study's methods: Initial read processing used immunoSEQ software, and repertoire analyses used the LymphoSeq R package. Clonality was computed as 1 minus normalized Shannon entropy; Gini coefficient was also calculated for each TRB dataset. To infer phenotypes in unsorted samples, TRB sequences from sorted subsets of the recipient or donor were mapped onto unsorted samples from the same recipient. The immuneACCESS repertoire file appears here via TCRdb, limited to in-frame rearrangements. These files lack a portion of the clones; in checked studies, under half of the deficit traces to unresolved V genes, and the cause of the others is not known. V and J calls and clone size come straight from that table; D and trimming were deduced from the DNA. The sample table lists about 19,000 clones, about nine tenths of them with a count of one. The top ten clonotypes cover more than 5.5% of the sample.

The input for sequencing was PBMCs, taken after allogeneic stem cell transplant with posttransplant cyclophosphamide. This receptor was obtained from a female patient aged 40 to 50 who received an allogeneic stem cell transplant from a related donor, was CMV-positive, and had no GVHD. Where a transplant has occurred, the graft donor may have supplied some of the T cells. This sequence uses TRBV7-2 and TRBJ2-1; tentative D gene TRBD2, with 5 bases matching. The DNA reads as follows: TGTGCCAGCAGCTTGGGGAGACCGGGTTCCGGCCACAATGAGCAGTTCTTC. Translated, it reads CASSLGRPGSGHNEQFF.